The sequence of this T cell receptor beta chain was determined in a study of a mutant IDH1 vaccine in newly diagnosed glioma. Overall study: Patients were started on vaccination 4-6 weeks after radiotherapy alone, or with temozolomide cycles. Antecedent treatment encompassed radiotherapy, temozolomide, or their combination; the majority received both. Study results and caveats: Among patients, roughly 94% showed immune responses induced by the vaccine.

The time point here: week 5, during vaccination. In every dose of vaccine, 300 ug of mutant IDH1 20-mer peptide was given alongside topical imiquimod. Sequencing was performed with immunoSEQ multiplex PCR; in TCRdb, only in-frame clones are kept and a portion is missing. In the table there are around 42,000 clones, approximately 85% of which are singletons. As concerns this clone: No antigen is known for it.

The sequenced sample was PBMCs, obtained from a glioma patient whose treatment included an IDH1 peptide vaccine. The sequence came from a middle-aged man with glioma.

The CDR3 here is CASSLPGGRYEQYF. The DNA of the CDR3 is TGTGCCAGCAGCTTACCTGGGGGCAGATACGAGCAGTACTTC. The chain is built from TRBV7-8 and TRBJ2-7, with D maybe TRBD1 (6 bases). The V gene lost 2 bases and the J gene lost 4 bases, with 12 bases spanning the gap. This CDR3 has 14 residues. Germline lookup yields CDR1 SGHVS and CDR2 FQNEAQ.